The 13 T cell receptor beta chains presented below share a single source sample, sequenced in a study of blood T cell repertoires in COVID-19. Some clones are missing from TCRdb's copy, which holds only in-frame ones; the method was immunoSEQ multiplex PCR. The table lists a few hundred thousand clones, about 87% of them singletons. The source material was PBMCs or T cells enriched from blood (not recorded which). These receptors were taken from a man aged 25 to 45 who had recovered from COVID-19.

This clone was seen more than once but under ten times. V gene TRBV5-4 combines with J gene TRBJ2-7, with D perhaps TRBD1 (5 bases). Germline lookup yields CDR1 SGHNT and CDR2 YYREEE (reference sequence). CDR3 size: 14 residues. V dropped 0 bases and J dropped 2 bases, with 9 bases sitting between them. The CDR3, as DNA: TGTGCCAGCAGCTTGGGGACATCAACCTACGAGCAGTACTTC. Translated, it gives CASSLGTSTYEQYF.

V and J are TRBV14 and TRBJ2-1; 9 bases match TRBD1. Looked up from germline, CDR1 is SGHDN and CDR2 is FVKESK. Trimming at V came to 3 bases and at J to 5 bases, leaving 8 bases not matched to a gene. There are 16 residues in the CDR3. DNA for the CDR3: TGTGCCAGCAGCCACCTAACAGGGGGCGCTGACAATGAGCAGTTCTTC. Translating gives CASSHLTGGADNEQFF.

J is TRBJ1-4 and V is TRBV2; 8 bases line up with TRBD1. The germline V gene encodes CDR1 SNHLY and CDR2 FYNNEI. V lost 6 bases, J lost 0 bases, and 9 bases stayed unmatched. This CDR3 has 17 residues. The CDR3 protein is CASSALGQGSTNEKLFF. The CDR3 nucleotides are TGTGCCAGCAGCGCCCTAGGACAGGGCTCAACTAATGAAAAACTGTTTTTT.

This clone came up a few times. The V call is TRBV12-3 or TRBV12-4, the J call TRBJ1-2, with TRBD1 as a possible D gene (5 bases). Trimming stripped 2 bases from V and 5 bases from J, with 9 bases between. There are 13 residues in the CDR3. The CDR3: CASSLSQGYGYTF. DNA of the CDR3: TGTGCCAGCAGTTTAAGTCAGGGTTATGGCTACACCTTC.

The rearrangement joins TRBV27 to TRBJ1-3; TRBD1 is a possible D gene (5 bases). The V gene's germline CDR1 is MNHEY and CDR2 SMNVEV (reference sequence). The germline V and J ends were trimmed by 5 bases and 2 bases, with 19 bases remaining between them. The CDR3 loop spans 17 amino acids. DNA for the CDR3: TGTGCCAGCAGTCGACTCAGTGTGGCAGGGCCTGGAAACACCATATATTTT. Translating it yields CASSRLSVAGPGNTIYF.

The chain recombines TRBV3-1 (or the pseudogene TRBV3-2) with TRBJ2-5; D might be TRBD1 (7 bases). Germline values: CDR1 LGHDT, CDR2 YNNKEL (reference sequence). CDR3 length: 17 amino acids. V shed 3 bases and J shed 5 bases, with 22 bases lying between them. The CDR3 sequence is CASSQERAGAGGETQYF. The CDR3 nucleotides read TGTGCCAGCAGCCAGGAGAGAGCGGGCGCAGGGGGGGAGACCCAGTACTTC.

The chain carries TRBV24-1 and TRBJ2-5; TRBD2 agrees at 9 bases. This CDR3 is built from 14 residues. Losses at the gene ends were 4 bases for V and 5 bases for J; bases not matched to a gene: 4. Germline assignment: CDR1 KGHDR and CDR2 SFDVKD. The CDR3 DNA follows: TGTGCCACCAGTGACCGAACTAGCGGGGAGACCCAGTACTTC. Protein sequence: CATSDRTSGETQYF.

This chain joins TRBV7-8 and TRBJ1-5; 8 bases line up with TRBD1. CDR1 and CDR2 (germline): SGHVS, FQNEAQ. This CDR3 has 15 residues. J lost 4 bases, V lost 5 bases, and 7 bases had no gene match. This chain's CDR3 is CASSRTTGGNQPQHF. In DNA, the CDR3 is TGTGCCAGCAGCCGGACTACAGGGGGGAATCAGCCCCAGCATTTT.

The V call is TRBV7-9, the J call TRBJ2-5; TRBD1 matches 8 bases. The CDR3 is 15 residues long. Germline values: CDR1 SEHNR, CDR2 FQNEAQ (reference sequence). Losses at the gene ends were 1 base for V and 0 bases for J; bases not matched to a gene: 1. DNA for the CDR3: TGTGCCAGCAGCTTAGAACAGGGGGACCAAGAGACCCAGTACTTC. This codes for CASSLEQGDQETQYF.

The rearrangement uses TRBV6-1 and TRBJ2-1; 12 nucleotides agree with TRBD2. The length of the CDR3 is 16 residues. The V and J ends lost 0 bases and 8 bases, in that order; junction bases with no gene match: 5. Germline CDR1 and CDR2: MNHNS and SASEGT. The CDR3 coding sequence is TGTGCCAGCAGTGAAGCCTTACTAGCGGGGGGAGATGAGCAGTTCTTC. As protein: CASSEALLAGGDEQFF.

This chain connects TRBV2 to TRBJ2-1, with 8 nucleotides matching TRBD2. Germline-derived CDR1 and CDR2 are SNHLY and FYNNEI. V lost 6 bases and J lost 5; bases outside the gene matches: 12. The CDR3 is 16 amino acids. This CDR3 reads CASRAYRGGEHNEQFF. The CDR3, as DNA: TGTGCCAGCAGGGCTTACCGGGGGGGCGAGCACAATGAGCAGTTCTTC.

The rearrangement uses TRBV15 and TRBJ1-4, with 9 bases fitting TRBD1. The CDR3 runs to 15 residues. With V trimmed by 4 bases and J by 5 bases, 5 bases remained unmatched. Per germline, CDR1 LNHNV and CDR2 YYDKDF (reference sequence). The CDR3 coding sequence is TGTGCCACCAGCAAAACGACAGGGGGGAATGAAAAACTGTTTTTT. This codes for CATSKTTGGNEKLFF.

This chain joins TRBV5-4 and TRBJ2-1; TRBD2 matches 10 bases. Trimming at V came to 0 bases and at J to 6 bases, leaving 9 bases not matched to a gene. The CDR3 spans 17 residues. Germline CDR1 reads SGHNT; CDR2 reads YYREEE (reference sequence). The DNA of the CDR3 is TGTGCCAGCAGCTTGGTTCCAGCGGGGGGGCCGTCCAATGAGCAGTTCTTC. It codes for CASSLVPAGGPSNEQFF. Variable domain in full (rest from reference TRBV5-4 and TRBJ2-1): ETGVTQSPTHLIKTRGQQVTLRCSSQSGHNTVSWYQQALGQGPQFIFQYYREEENGRGNFPPRFSGLQFPNYSSELNVNALELDDSALYLCASSLVPAGGPSNEQFFGPGTRLTVL.